Presented here are 7 T cell receptor beta chains from one specimen sequenced in a study of blood T cells in healthy people across ages. The use of a sample-barcoded 5' primer and a J-beta primer mix characterized a second PCR of about 7 to 12 cycles. TCRdb passed the 5' RACE reads through MiXCR, listing each CDR3 protein once. The sample shows roughly 1.7 million distinct CDR3 sequences, 34% of them seen only once. The sequenced sample consisted of blood. The receptors originated from a woman under 40 in good health.

The table lists this clonotype with a count of one. The chain uses TRBV3-1 and TRBJ2-1, with TRBD1 matching over 8 bases. The CDR3 covers 19 residues. Trimming removed 3 bases from V and 6 bases from J; junction bases left unmatched: 19. CDR1 and CDR2 (germline): LGHDT, YNNKEL (reference sequence). This chain's CDR3 is CASSQSASSWGTGANEQFF. In DNA, the CDR3 is TGTGCCAGCAGCCAGTCGGCTTCTTCGTGGGGGACAGGTGCCAATGAGCAGTTCTTC.

This clonotype turned up a few times. The gene calls are TRBV5-6 and TRBJ2-1, with a weak D call TRBD1 (5 bases). The ends were cut back, 4 bases at V and 0 bases at J, with 14 bases in the middle. This CDR3 has 16 residues. CDR1 is SGHDT, CDR2 YYEEEE, per germline. CDR3 DNA: TGTGCCAGCAGCCACACGACAGAGAGCTCCTACAATGAGCAGTTCTTC. The encoded protein is CASSHTTESSYNEQFF.

This clonotype appeared a few times. V is TRBV7-9 and J is TRBJ1-1; D uncertain. Germline V gene lookup returns CDR1 SEHNR and CDR2 FQNEAQ (reference sequence). This CDR3 region has 15 residues. V was clipped by 1 base and J by 7 bases, with 16 bases between them. The CDR3 nucleotides read TGTGCCAGCAGCTTAGGAGAGACGGTAGGGAGTGAAGCTTTCTTT. This encodes CASSLGETVGSEAFF.

The rearrangement joins TRBV18 to TRBJ2-3; a weak D match, TRBD1 (5 bases). Deletions cut 2 bases from V and 2 bases from J, with 14 bases between. Germline CDR1 is KGHSH and CDR2 is LQKENI. This CDR3 is built from 16 residues. CDR3 nucleotides: TGTGCCAGCTCACCAGTTGCGAAGGGGTTCACAGATACGCAGTATTTT. Translated: CASSPVAKGFTDTQYF.

This clonotype was observed a few times. The rearrangement joins TRBV20-1 to TRBJ2-7; possible D gene TRBD2, 6 bases. The CDR3 loop spans 13 amino acids. The germline V gene has CDR1 DFQATT and CDR2 SNEGSKA (reference sequence). V was trimmed by 5 bases and J by 2 bases, leaving 13 bases between them. CDR3 in DNA: TGCAGTGCTGAGGACTACTCTACCTACGAGCAGTACTTC. Protein product: CSAEDYSTYEQYF.

This clonotype was picked up a small number of times. The chain recombines TRBV29-1 with TRBJ1-2; 9 bases line up with TRBD1. The germline CDR1 and CDR2 sequences are SQVTM and ANQGSEA. The ends lost 7 bases at V and 7 bases at J; junction bases unmatched: 10. This CDR3 contains 13 residues. CDR3 loop: CSASPQGAGGYTF. DNA for the CDR3: TGCAGCGCTAGCCCACAGGGGGCGGGTGGCTACACCTTC.

The chain combines TRBV9 with TRBJ2-1; perhaps TRBD1 as D (5 bases). Germline loops: CDR1 SGDLS, CDR2 YYNGEE. This CDR3 contains 13 residues. V was pared by 7 bases and J by 8 bases, with 16 bases between. The CDR3 here is CASYNDRSDEQFF. Written as DNA, the CDR3 is TGTGCCAGCTACAATGACAGATCTGATGAGCAGTTCTTC.